This T cell receptor (beta chain) was captured in a study of cytomegalovirus exposure and HLA in healthy donors. As regards this clone: Its antigen is unknown.

Per germline, CDR1 MNHEY and CDR2 SMNVEV (reference sequence). The CDR3 runs 16 residues. The V and J ends lost 5 bases and 0 bases respectively, with 14 bases between them. The study ran its PCR with 60 Vbeta and 13 Jbeta primers. The method was immunoSEQ multiplex PCR; TCRdb's version includes in-frame clones alone and lacks a portion of them. This sample has approximately 100,000 clones, with 77% found just once. Study-wide findings and caveats: A missense variant in DCLRE1C was later tied to TCR beta V- and J-gene trimming. When a later analysis was performed, an Asian-associated ancestry cluster reportedly had fewer N-insertions than the 666-donor mean.

The chain joins TRBV27 to TRBJ2-4; possible D gene TRBD1, 5 bases. This receptor was taken from a man aged 40-49 years in good health and CMV-seropositive. The sequencing sample was made of PBMCs. In nucleotides, the CDR3 is TGTGCCAGCAGTCCTCGGACAAGACTAGCCAAAAACATTCAGTACTTC. Amino acids: CASSPRTRLAKNIQYF.